The entry that follows covers one TCR beta chain sequence. Its antigen is not identified. The table came from immunoSEQ multiplex PCR; TCRdb's copy has only in-frame clones and leaves some out. Counted here are tens of thousands of clones, around 87% occurring once; the ten biggest clones make up 9% to 9.5%. The data were obtained in a study of CD4 T cells in relation to SARS-CoV-2 and coronaviruses. V dropped 4 bases and J dropped 0 bases, with 5 bases sitting between them. CDR3 size: 14 residues. Germline V gene sequence: CDR1 SGDLS, CDR2 YYNGEE. Study-wide points: Monoreactive clones expanded significantly more to SARS-CoV-2 than crossreactive clones did.

The clonotype originates from an adult with COVID-19. The sample was memory CD4+ T cells from PBMCs. This sequence joins TRBV9 and TRBJ1-6; unclear D gene. The DNA of the CDR3 is TGTGCCAGCAGCTCAAGCTCCTATAATTCACCCCTCCACTTT. Encoded protein: CASSSSSYNSPLHF.